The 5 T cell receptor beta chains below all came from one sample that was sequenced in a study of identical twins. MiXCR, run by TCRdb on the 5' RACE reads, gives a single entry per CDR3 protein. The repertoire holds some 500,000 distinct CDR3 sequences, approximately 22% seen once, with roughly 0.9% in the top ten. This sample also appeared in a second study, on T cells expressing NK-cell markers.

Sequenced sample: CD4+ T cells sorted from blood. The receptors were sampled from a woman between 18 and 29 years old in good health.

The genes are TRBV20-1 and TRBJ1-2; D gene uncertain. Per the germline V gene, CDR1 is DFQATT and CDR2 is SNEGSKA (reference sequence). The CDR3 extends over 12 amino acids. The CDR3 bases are TGCATCTTGTTCGGGGTAAACTATGGCTACACCTTC. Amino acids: CILFGVNYGYTF.

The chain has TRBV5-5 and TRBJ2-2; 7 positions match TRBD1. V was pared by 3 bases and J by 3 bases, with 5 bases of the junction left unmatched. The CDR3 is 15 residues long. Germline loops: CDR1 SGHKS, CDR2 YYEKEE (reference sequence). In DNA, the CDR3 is TGTGCCAGCAGCTCGACAGGGCAATACACCGGGGAGCTGTTTTTT. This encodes CASSSTGQYTGELFF.

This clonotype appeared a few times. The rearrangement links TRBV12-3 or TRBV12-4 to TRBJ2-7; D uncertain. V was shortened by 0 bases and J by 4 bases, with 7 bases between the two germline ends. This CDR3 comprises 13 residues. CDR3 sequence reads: CASSLASAYEQYF. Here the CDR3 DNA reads TGTGCCAGCAGTTTAGCGTCGGCGTACGAGCAGTACTTC.

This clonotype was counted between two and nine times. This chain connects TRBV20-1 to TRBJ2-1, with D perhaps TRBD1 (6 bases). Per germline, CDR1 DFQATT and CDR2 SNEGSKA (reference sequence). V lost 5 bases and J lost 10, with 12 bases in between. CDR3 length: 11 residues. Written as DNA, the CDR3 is TGCAGTGCTGTGACAGGTGCGGAGCAGTTCTTC. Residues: CSAVTGAEQFF.

The CDR3 nucleotides are TGTGCCAGCAGTGATGGACTAGCGGGTTACGAGCAGTACTTC. This translates into CASSDGLAGYEQYF. The rearrangement links TRBV25-1 to TRBJ2-7, with 11 bases matching TRBD2. V lost 3 bases, J lost 4 bases, and 2 bases stayed unmatched. The CDR3 has 14 amino acids. Looked up from germline, CDR1 is MGHDK and CDR2 is SYGVNS.